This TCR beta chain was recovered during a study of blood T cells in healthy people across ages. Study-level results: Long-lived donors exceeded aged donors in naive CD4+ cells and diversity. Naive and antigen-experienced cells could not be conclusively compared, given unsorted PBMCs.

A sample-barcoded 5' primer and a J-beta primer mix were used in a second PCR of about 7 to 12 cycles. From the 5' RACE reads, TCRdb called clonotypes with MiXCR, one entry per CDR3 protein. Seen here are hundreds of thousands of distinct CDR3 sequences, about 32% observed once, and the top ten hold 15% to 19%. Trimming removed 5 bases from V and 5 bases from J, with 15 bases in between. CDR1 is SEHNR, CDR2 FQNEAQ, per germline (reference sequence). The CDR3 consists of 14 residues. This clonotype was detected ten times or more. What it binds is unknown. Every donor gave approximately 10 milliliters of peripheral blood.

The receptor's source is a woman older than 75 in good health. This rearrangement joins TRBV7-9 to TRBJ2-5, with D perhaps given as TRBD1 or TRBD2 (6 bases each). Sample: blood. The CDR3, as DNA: TGTGCCAGCAGCGGACGGGGGCGCGGTGAGACCCAGTACTTC. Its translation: CASSGRGRGETQYF.